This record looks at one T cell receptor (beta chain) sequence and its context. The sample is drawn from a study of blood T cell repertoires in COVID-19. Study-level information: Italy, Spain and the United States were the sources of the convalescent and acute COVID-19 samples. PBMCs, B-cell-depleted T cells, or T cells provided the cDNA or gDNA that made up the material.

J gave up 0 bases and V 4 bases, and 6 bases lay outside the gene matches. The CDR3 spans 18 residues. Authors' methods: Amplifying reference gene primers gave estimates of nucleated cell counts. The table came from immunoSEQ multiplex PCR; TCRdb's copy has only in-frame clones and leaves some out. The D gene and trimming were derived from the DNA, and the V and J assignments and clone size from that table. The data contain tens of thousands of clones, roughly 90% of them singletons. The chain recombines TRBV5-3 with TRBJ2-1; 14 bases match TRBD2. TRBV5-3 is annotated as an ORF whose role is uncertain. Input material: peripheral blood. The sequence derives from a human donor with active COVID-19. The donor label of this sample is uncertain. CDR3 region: CARSPGTSGGRSYNEQFF. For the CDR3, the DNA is TGTGCCAGAAGCCCGGGGACTAGCGGGGGACGCTCCTACAATGAGCAGTTCTTC.